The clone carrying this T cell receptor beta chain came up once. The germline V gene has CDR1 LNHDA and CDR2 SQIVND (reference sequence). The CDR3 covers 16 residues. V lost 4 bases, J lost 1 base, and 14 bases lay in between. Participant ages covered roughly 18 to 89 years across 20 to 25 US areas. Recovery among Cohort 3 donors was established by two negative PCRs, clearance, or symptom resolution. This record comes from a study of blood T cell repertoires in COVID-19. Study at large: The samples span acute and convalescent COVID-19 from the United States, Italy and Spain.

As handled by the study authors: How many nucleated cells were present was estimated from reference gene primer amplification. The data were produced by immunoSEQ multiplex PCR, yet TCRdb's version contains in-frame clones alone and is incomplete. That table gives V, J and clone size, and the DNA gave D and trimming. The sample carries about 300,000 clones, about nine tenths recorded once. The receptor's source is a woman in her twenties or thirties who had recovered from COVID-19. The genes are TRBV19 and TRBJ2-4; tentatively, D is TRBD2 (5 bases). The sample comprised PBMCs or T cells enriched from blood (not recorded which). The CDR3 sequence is CASSTLSGMAKNIQYF. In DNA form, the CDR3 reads TGTGCCAGTAGTACCCTCTCGGGGATGGCCAAAAACATTCAGTACTTC.